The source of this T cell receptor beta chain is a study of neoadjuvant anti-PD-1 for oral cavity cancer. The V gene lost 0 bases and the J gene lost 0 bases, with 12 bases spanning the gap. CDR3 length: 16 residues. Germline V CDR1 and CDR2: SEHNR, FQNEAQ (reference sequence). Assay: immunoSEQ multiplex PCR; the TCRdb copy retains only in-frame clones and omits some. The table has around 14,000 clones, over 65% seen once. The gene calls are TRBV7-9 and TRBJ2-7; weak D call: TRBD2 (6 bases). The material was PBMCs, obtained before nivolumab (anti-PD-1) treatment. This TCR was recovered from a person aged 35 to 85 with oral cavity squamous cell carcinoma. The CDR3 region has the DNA TGTGCCAGCAGCTTAGCCGCACGGCGGGGCTCCTACGAGCAGTACTTC. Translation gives CASSLAARRGSYEQYF.